The next 24 T cell receptor beta chains were all read from a single sample in a study of blood T cell repertoires in COVID-19. Profiling relied on immunoSEQ multiplex PCR, and the TCRdb table lists in-frame clones only, not all of them. This sample has 200,000 or so clones; about four fifths occur once, and the top ten carry about 2%. Sequenced sample: PBMCs or T cells enriched from blood (not recorded which). The origin of the receptors is a man aged 55 to 70 who had recovered from COVID-19.

The chain employs TRBV5-1 and TRBJ1-4; 9 bases match TRBD1. Germline-derived CDR1 and CDR2 are SGHRS and YFSETQ. This CDR3 region has 14 residues. V was pared by 4 bases and J by 7 bases, with 5 bases of the junction left unmatched. The CDR3 nucleotides are TGCGCCAGCAGCCTGGGGACAGGGATTGAAAAACTGTTTTTT. Protein product: CASSLGTGIEKLFF.

The chain has TRBV18 and TRBJ2-1; TRBD1 is a possible D gene (5 bases). V was pared by 2 bases and J by 8 bases, with 16 bases between. The CDR3 has 15 amino acids. Germline V CDR1 and CDR2: KGHSH, LQKENI. This CDR3 is CASSPSGGAVDEQFF. The CDR3 DNA is TGTGCCAGCTCACCATCGGGTGGGGCCGTCGATGAGCAGTTCTTC.

The CDR3 DNA follows: TGTGCCAGCTCAAACGGACAGGGGGCCCACGAGCAGTACTTC. Amino acids: CASSNGQGAHEQYF. J is TRBJ2-7 and V is TRBV18, with 11 bases lining up with TRBD1. This CDR3 is 14 amino acids long. With 5 bases clipped from V and 5 bases from J, the junction kept 5 bases outside the gene matches. Germline-derived CDR1 and CDR2 are KGHSH and LQKENI.

This clone appeared a few times. The CDR3 region is CASSFQGGRGEQYF. CDR3 coding DNA: TGTGCCAGCAGCTTCCAGGGGGGAAGGGGGGAGCAGTACTTC. This rearrangement joins TRBV5-4 to TRBJ2-7; D might be TRBD1 (7 bases). CDR3 length equals 14 residues. Germline V CDR1 and CDR2: SGHNT, YYREEE (reference sequence). With 2 bases removed from V and 7 bases from J, the gap between germline ends came to 16 bases. Full variable domain (rest looked up from reference TRBV5-4 and TRBJ2-7): ETGVTQSPTHLIKTRGQQVTLRCSSQSGHNTVSWYQQALGQGPQFIFQYYREEENGRGNFPPRFSGLQFPNYSSELNVNALELDDSALYLCASSFQGGRGEQYFGPGTRLTVT.

V is TRBV6-5 and J is TRBJ1-2; 11 bases match TRBD1. V was clipped by 4 bases and J by 7 bases; unmatched bases: 8. This CDR3 has 15 amino acids. Germline V gene data show CDR1 as MNHEY and CDR2 as SVGAGI. Here the CDR3 DNA reads TGTGCCAGCAGTTCCCGGACAGGGGGCCGTTTTGGCTACACCTTC. Its translation: CASSSRTGGRFGYTF.

The chain recombines TRBV6-4 with TRBJ1-2, with D maybe TRBD1 (5 bases). The CDR3 is 16 amino acids. Per germline, CDR1 MRHNA and CDR2 SNTAGT. The ends were cut back, 5 bases at V and 6 bases at J, with 22 bases in the middle. CDR3 loop: CASSPPGVRKNNGYTF. CDR3 bases: TGTGCCAGCAGTCCCCCGGGGGTCAGAAAGAACAATGGCTACACCTTC.

Concerning this clone itself: Other DNA sequences in this sample translate to the same CDR3. The rearrangement joins TRBV5-1 to TRBJ2-2, with a weak D call TRBD2 (6 bases). Germline V CDR1 and CDR2: SGHRS, YFSETQ. Between the trimmed V and J ends, which lost 5 bases and 0 bases, there was a span of 8 bases. CDR3 length: 14 residues. CDR3 DNA: TGCGCCAGCAGGGCGGGGACGAACACCGGGGAGCTGTTTTTT. Its translation: CASRAGTNTGELFF. The full variable domain, rest sourced from reference TRBV5-1 and TRBJ2-2, is KAGVTQTPRYLIKTRGQQVTLSCSPISGHRSVSWYQQTPGQGLQFLFEYFSETQRNKGNFPGRFSGRQFSNSRSEMNVSTLELGDSALYLCASRAGTNTGELFFGEGSRLTVL.

The V call is TRBV29-1, the J call TRBJ1-2, with 10 bases lining up with TRBD1. Trimming cost V 6 bases and J 4 bases; bases outside gene matches: 5. The germline V gene encodes CDR1 SQVTM and CDR2 ANQGSEA. This CDR3 has 13 amino acids. CDR3 coding DNA: TGCAGCGTGGGGGACAGGGGACCCTATGGCTACACCTTC. Translation: CSVGDRGPYGYTF.

The chain carries TRBV7-9 and TRBJ2-2; tentative D call: TRBD1 (6 bases). The CDR3 runs to 16 residues. Germline-derived CDR1 and CDR2 are SEHNR and FQNEAQ (reference sequence). Trimming shortened V by 3 bases and J by 0 bases, and 11 bases separated the two germline ends. The CDR3 DNA reads as TGTGCCAGCAGCTTCATAGGGGGAACGAACACCGGGGAGCTGTTTTTT. It codes for CASSFIGGTNTGELFF.

The J gene is TRBJ2-2, the V gene TRBV18; D is unresolved. The V end was cut by 2 bases, the J end by 3 bases, with 7 bases between. The CDR3 is 14 amino acids. Germline V lookup: CDR1 KGHSH, CDR2 LQKENI. The CDR3 spells CASSPNGDTGELFF. DNA for the CDR3: TGTGCCAGCTCACCAAACGGAGACACCGGGGAGCTGTTTTTT.

The chain combines TRBV6-5 with TRBJ1-2; D gene unclear. Deletions cut 2 bases from V and 2 bases from J, with 6 bases between. This CDR3 region has 13 residues. Per the germline V gene, CDR1 is MNHEY and CDR2 is SVGAGI. The CDR3 is CASSYQRNYGYTF. For the CDR3, the DNA is TGTGCCAGCAGTTACCAGCGAAACTATGGCTACACCTTC.

This sequence joins TRBV6-5 and TRBJ1-4, with D possibly being TRBD1 (6 bases). The CDR3 runs to 14 residues. V dropped 6 bases and J dropped 5 bases, with 13 bases sitting between them. Germline-derived CDR1 and CDR2 are MNHEY and SVGAGI. The CDR3 nucleotides are TGTGCCAGCAGCTCCGGGACAAAGAATGAAAAACTGTTTTTT. Translating gives CASSSGTKNEKLFF.

The chain joins TRBV27 to TRBJ2-5, with 12 positions matching TRBD2. The germline CDR1 and CDR2 sequences are MNHEY and SMNVEV (reference sequence). The CDR3 is 16 residues long. Unmatched junction bases numbered 11, after V lost 7 bases and J lost 5 bases. CDR3 residues: CASTRLAGAVGETQYF. For the CDR3, the DNA is TGTGCCAGCACGCGACTAGCGGGGGCGGTGGGGGAGACCCAGTACTTC.

The chain uses TRBV6-1 and TRBJ2-5; 7 positions match TRBD1. The CDR3 is 17 amino acids. The germline V gene encodes CDR1 MNHNS and CDR2 SASEGT. The junction had 13 bases not matched to a gene; V was cut back by 4 bases and J by 2 bases. The chain's CDR3 is CASSVTTGSAPQETQYF. CDR3 sequence (DNA): TGTGCCAGCAGTGTAACGACAGGGTCTGCCCCTCAAGAGACCCAGTACTTC.

V is TRBV5-1 and J is TRBJ1-1; D is uncertain. Germline-derived CDR1 and CDR2 are SGHRS and YFSETQ. This CDR3 spans 13 amino acids. V lost 0 bases and J 6 bases, leaving 9 bases between the germline ends. The CDR3 reads CASSLDPSSEAFF. DNA for the CDR3: TGCGCCAGCAGCTTGGATCCCTCTTCTGAAGCTTTCTTT.

The chain combines TRBV7-2 with TRBJ1-5; TRBD1 matches 8 bases. V was clipped by 1 base and J by 7 bases; unmatched bases: 9. This CDR3 contains 16 residues. The germline V gene has CDR1 SGHTA and CDR2 FQGNSA. CDR3 bases: TGTGCCAGCAGCTTAGGAACAGGGGGAGTAGGGCAGCCCCAGCATTTT. Translation: CASSLGTGGVGQPQHF. Combining the CDR3 with reference TRBV7-2 and TRBJ1-5 gives the whole variable domain GAGVSQSPSNKVTEKGKDVELRCDPISGHTALYWYRQSLGQGLEFLIYFQGNSAPDKSGLPSDRFSAERTGGSVSTLTIQRTQQEDSAVYLCASSLGTGGVGQPQHFGDGTRLSIL.

V usage is TRBV7-8 and J usage is TRBJ2-1; 10 bases map to TRBD2. CDR1 SGHVS and CDR2 FQNEAQ come from the germline V gene. This CDR3 spans 20 amino acids. The trim removed 4 bases at V and 0 bases at J, leaving 15 bases unmatched. This chain's CDR3 is CASSSSLGLAQSGSYNEQFF. In nucleotides, the CDR3 is TGTGCCAGCAGCTCCAGCCTGGGACTAGCGCAGTCCGGCTCCTACAATGAGCAGTTCTTC.

The chain has TRBV15 and TRBJ1-1; 10 bases are shared with TRBD1. Germline values: CDR1 LNHNV, CDR2 YYDKDF (reference sequence). This CDR3 region has 14 residues. The ends lost 5 bases at V and 7 bases at J; junction bases unmatched: 7. The CDR3 DNA reads as TGTGCCACCAGCCTAGACAGGGGGCAAGGTGAAGCTTTCTTT. Its protein is CATSLDRGQGEAFF.

The rearrangement links TRBV19 to TRBJ1-2; no definite D call. Germline V gene lookup returns CDR1 LNHDA and CDR2 SQIVND (reference sequence). Trimming left V 1 base short and J 6 bases short, with 9 bases between. The CDR3 covers 13 residues. The CDR3 region is CASSIAGSDGYTF. The CDR3 region has the DNA TGTGCCAGTAGTATAGCCGGGTCGGATGGCTACACCTTC. Filled out from reference TRBV19 and TRBJ1-2, the complete variable domain reads DGGITQSPKYLFRKEGQNVTLSCEQNLNHDAMYWYRQDPGQGLRLIYYSQIVNDFQKGDIAEGYSVSREKKESFPLTVTSAQKNPTAFYLCASSIAGSDGYTFGSGTRLTVV.

A note on this clone: An end of the junction does not agree with germline; a read error may underlie this. This chain links TRBV7-7 with TRBJ2-5, with D perhaps TRBD1 (6 bases). The CDR3 is 16 amino acids. Germline V CDR1 and CDR2: SSHAT, FNYEAQ (reference sequence). The CDR3 DNA is TGTGCTAGCAGCTTAGCACGACAGGCGCTAAATGGGGGCCAGTACTTC. Translated, it gives CASSLARQALNGGQYF.

This clone was picked up one time. This CDR3 reads CASSQDGGAPYEQYF. CDR3 nucleotide sequence: TGTGCCAGCAGCCAAGACGGGGGGGCCCCCTACGAGCAGTACTTC. The chain carries TRBV4-2 and TRBJ2-7; 8 nucleotides align to TRBD2. CDR3 size: 15 residues. Germline-derived CDR1 and CDR2 are LGHNA and YNFKEQ. With V trimmed by 0 bases and J by 2 bases, 3 bases remained unmatched.

The chain couples TRBV7-2 to TRBJ2-1, with D hard to call. Germline CDR1 reads SGHTA; CDR2 reads FQGNSA. Trimming cost V 6 bases and J 0 bases, with 12 bases left between them. This CDR3 has 15 residues. This chain's CDR3 is CASRNGDFSYNEQFF. DNA of the CDR3: TGTGCCAGCAGGAACGGAGACTTCTCCTACAATGAGCAGTTCTTC.

In this sample, this clone turned up a few times. The rearrangement joins TRBV12-3 or TRBV12-4 to TRBJ2-7, with TRBD2 identical over 11 bases. The V segment lost 6 bases and the J segment 9 bases; nucleotides outside the gene matches: 7. This CDR3 has 13 residues. The CDR3 DNA sequence: TGTGCCAGCAGCCAAACTAGCGGGGGCCTGCAGTACTTC. Protein sequence: CASSQTSGGLQYF.

This chain links TRBV18 with TRBJ2-7, with 7 bases lining up with TRBD2. This CDR3 is 15 amino acids long. CDR1 KGHSH and CDR2 LQKENI come from the germline V gene. V was clipped by 3 bases and J by 3 bases; unmatched bases: 8. The CDR3 sequence is CASSPPGGINYEQYF. CDR3 in DNA: TGTGCCAGCTCACCGCCCGGGGGGATCAACTACGAGCAGTACTTC.